This T cell receptor (beta chain) was sequenced for a study of molecular identifiers for immune sequencing clone quantification. In TCRdb, the PCR reads were re-called with MiXCR into one record per CDR3 protein. In the table there are approximately 500,000 distinct CDR3 sequences, about 21% of which are singletons. In the sort, naive CD8 T cells were defined as CD8+CD4-CCR7+CD45RA+. V lost 6 bases to trimming and J lost 2 bases, with 14 bases between them. Germline CDR1 is DFQATT and CDR2 is SNEGSKA (reference sequence). This CDR3 has 13 amino acids. The sequence derives from a human donor in good health. Some libraries in this study had Jurkat cell RNA spiked in. The chain joins TRBV20-1 to TRBJ2-7; the D gene is possibly TRBD1 (6 bases). Sequenced: naive CD8+ T cells from blood, with Jurkat cell RNA spiked in. Subset noted: FACS-sorted CD8+CD4-CCR7+CD45RA+ naive T cells. The CDR3, as DNA: TGCAGTGCCCTATTCTGGACAGCCTACGAGCAGTACTTC. It translates to CSALFWTAYEQYF.